The source of this T cell receptor (beta chain) is a study of PD-L1 blockade in urothelial cancer (TCRdb year 2017). For the study in its entirety: Therapy was started in about 2014 for all patients, and atezolizumab 1,200 mg was administered intravenously every 3 weeks. Pretreatment tumor samples, along with matched peripheral blood serially collected before and after atezolizumab treatment, were subjected to TCR sequencing. Blood samples gave a median of about 130,000 T cells and 80,000 to 95,000 unique TCRs, with a median clonality of roughly 0.081. Blood samples were analyzed 3 weeks after the start of treatment (second dose) and 6 weeks after the start of treatment. The study was an exploratory multi-omic analysis of somatic, immune and clinical correlates of response to PD-L1 blockade with atezolizumab in urothelial cancer. About 90% of the 29 patients were identified as males with urothelial cancer of bladder origin, and a prior smoking history was reported by 18 of 29 patients. Patients had an ECOG performance status of 0 or 1 and had received between 0 and 3 prior chemotherapy regimens. Roughly 10 patients reached durable clinical benefit, while 20 patients did not. Progression-free survival longer than 6 months counted as durable clinical benefit, and TCR features were additionally tested against both progression-free and overall survival. In the same patients, whole exome sequencing and RNA sequencing of pretreatment tumors were performed in addition to TCR sequencing. Under 30 patients had pretreatment blood TCR-seq, approximately 24 had at least one posttreatment blood collection, and approximately 24 had tumor TCR-seq. Overall results and qualifications from the work: Small sample size (n ≈ 30) and many exploratory analyses mean the results are intended to be hypothesis-generating. Patients with durable benefit showed greater expansion of tumor-associated TCR clones in peripheral blood 3 weeks after starting treatment (n of about 20, p = 0.022). A pretreatment peripheral blood TCR clonality below the median was linked to improved progression-free and overall survival.

Synthetic TCR analog templates were spiked into each PCR to estimate absolute template abundance from read counts. TCRbeta CDR3 regions were amplified from genomic DNA with bias-controlled V and J gene primers using the immunoSEQ assay. Sequencing of rearranged TCRbeta segments was performed at approximately 20X coverage. In the authors' own workflow: Clustering was used to correct sequencing errors, and CDR3s were annotated against IMGT so that V, D and J genes could be assigned. Only productive TCRbeta rearrangements were used in downstream analyses, excluding out-of-frame or stop-codon sequences. To compute clonality, Shannon entropy was normalized by the log of the number of unique productive sequences and then subtracted from one. Fisher's exact test with Benjamini-Hochberg correction, at a threshold of adjusted p below 0.01, was used to find clones that differed between time points or between blood and tumor. TCRdb took over this immuneACCESS table, retaining in-frame rearrangements with V and J assigned. Such tables are incomplete; in checked studies, under half of the missing clones stem from an unresolved V gene, and the remainder is unexplained. V and J calls and clone size are copied from that table; D and trimming were computed from the DNA. In this sample the table shows 65,000 to 80,000 clones, almost 90% of which occur a single time. The leading ten clones occupy more than 3.5% of the sample.

Taken with the paper, the label for time point translates to: pretreatment peripheral blood. A total of some 30 patients with locally advanced or metastatic urothelial carcinoma, treated at Memorial Sloan Kettering on a trial protocol, made up the cohort. Peripheral blood mononuclear cells were collected from each patient pretreatment and during treatment, giving between 1 and 8 total time points per patient. The Qiagen DNeasy Blood extraction kit was used to purify genomic DNA from total PBMCs and tumor samples. PBMCs were collected pretreatment and during treatment, and were isolated and stored as previously described. Per the germline V gene, SGDLS is the CDR1 and YYNGEE is the CDR2. The CDR3 numbers 15 residues from cysteine through phenylalanine. The sequence is cut down to CDR3 DNA, 45 bases in frame from base 1. For this chain, trimming is 1 base at the V end and 4 bases at the J end, and the number of junction bases without a gene match is 5.

On this clone: The clone's antigen remains unknown. No base quality information exists; no much larger clone differs at one position.

The TCR sequence derives from a man between 65 and 85 years old with urothelial cancer. The rearranged chain carries TRBV9 and TRBJ1-3; 7 junctional bases match TRBD1. The material sequenced was PBMCs, taken around atezolizumab (anti-PD-L1) treatment. CDR3 loop: CASSVRGTVGNTIYF. In nucleotide form, the sequence is TGTGCCAGCAGCGTACGCGGGACAGTCGGAAACACCATATATTTT.